A selection of T cell receptor beta chains follows, all from one sample in a study of blood T cell repertoires in COVID-19. The protocol was immunoSEQ multiplex PCR, while the TCRdb copy is restricted to in-frame clones and leaves out a portion. This table holds about 100,000 clones, around 84% found once. The source material was peripheral blood. These receptors were taken from a woman in her 70s with active or convalescent COVID-19. Both conserved end residues are part of each CDR3. D genes are given only for firm matches. Rows give clone size only sometimes, using once, few, many, or a class for an expanded clone.

j_gene: TRBJ2-7; d_gene: TRBD1; abundance: few; v_gene: TRBV5-1; CDR3aa: CASSQGQGASYEQYF; CDR3nt: TGCGCCAGCAGCCAGGGACAGGGTGCCTCCTACGAGCAGTACTTC
j_gene: TRBJ2-3; d_gene: TRBD2; abundance: once; v_gene: TRBV29-1; CDR3aa: CSVERGGADTQYF; CDR3nt: TGCAGCGTCGAGCGGGGGGGGGCAGATACGCAGTATTTT
j_gene: TRBJ1-2; d_gene: TRBD1; abundance: .; v_gene: TRBV28; CDR3aa: CASSSQGAYGYTF; CDR3nt: TGTGCCAGCAGTTCACAGGGGGCCTATGGCTACACCTTC
j_gene: TRBJ1-6; d_gene: TRBD1; abundance: .; v_gene: TRBV28; CDR3aa: CASSRGTGDNNSPLHF; CDR3nt: TGTGCCAGCAGCCGCGGGACAGGGGATAATAATTCACCCCTCCACTTT
j_gene: TRBJ2-5; d_gene: TRBD2; abundance: .; v_gene: TRBV7-2; CDR3aa: CASSSFSGGEETQYF; CDR3nt: TGTGCCAGCAGCTCTTTTAGCGGGGGCGAAGAGACCCAGTACTTC
j_gene: TRBJ1-2; d_gene: .; abundance: .; v_gene: TRBV5-4; CDR3aa: CASSLASKGSSSNYGYTF; CDR3nt: TGTGCCAGCAGCTTGGCAAGTAAGGGGTCCAGTTCTAACTATGGCTACACCTTC
j_gene: TRBJ2-2; d_gene: .; abundance: .; v_gene: TRBV27; CDR3aa: CASSPIPGAGELFF; CDR3nt: TGTGCCAGCAGCCCAATCCCGGGGGCCGGGGAGCTGTTTTTT
j_gene: TRBJ1-2; d_gene: .; abundance: .; v_gene: TRBV29-1; CDR3aa: CSVTVNYGYTF; CDR3nt: TGCAGCGTGACAGTTAACTATGGCTACACCTTC
j_gene: TRBJ1-2; d_gene: .; abundance: .; v_gene: TRBV9; CDR3aa: CASSAKTRGYGYTF; CDR3nt: TGTGCCAGCAGCGCCAAGACTCGGGGCTATGGCTACACCTTC
j_gene: TRBJ1-5; d_gene: .; abundance: .; v_gene: TRBV28; CDR3aa: CASRPGDNSNQPQHF; CDR3nt: TGTGCCAGCAGACCAGGGGACAATAGCAATCAGCCCCAGCATTTT
j_gene: TRBJ1-2; d_gene: TRBD1; abundance: .; v_gene: TRBV28; CDR3aa: CASRNTGGGDGYTF; CDR3nt: TGTGCCAGCAGAAACACAGGGGGCGGGGATGGCTACACCTTC
j_gene: TRBJ1-5; d_gene: .; abundance: few; v_gene: TRBV4-2; CDR3aa: CASSQKQGNNQPQHF; CDR3nt: TGTGCCAGCAGCCAAAAACAGGGAAACAATCAGCCCCAGCATTTT
j_gene: TRBJ1-2; d_gene: TRBD1; abundance: .; v_gene: TRBV5-6; CDR3aa: CASSLRDRGTGYTF; CDR3nt: TGTGCCAGCAGCTTGAGGGACAGGGGAACGGGCTACACCTTC
j_gene: TRBJ1-4; d_gene: .; abundance: .; v_gene: TRBV7-8; CDR3aa: CASSPVGGRFEKLFF; CDR3nt: TGTGCCAGCAGTCCTGTGGGGGGTCGTTTTGAAAAACTGTTTTTT
j_gene: TRBJ1-5; d_gene: .; abundance: .; v_gene: TRBV19; CDR3aa: CASTTGEGQPQHF; CDR3nt: TGTGCCAGTACGACGGGAGAGGGACAGCCCCAGCATTTT
j_gene: TRBJ2-2; d_gene: TRBD2; abundance: .; v_gene: TRBV5-1; CDR3aa: CASSTSGGTSGELFF; CDR3nt: TGCGCCAGCAGCACTAGCGGGGGGACCTCCGGGGAGCTGTTTTTT
j_gene: TRBJ1-1; d_gene: TRBD1; abundance: .; v_gene: TRBV5-1; CDR3aa: CASSPDRGGGTEAFF; CDR3nt: TGCGCCAGCAGCCCGGACAGGGGTGGGGGCACTGAAGCTTTCTTT
j_gene: TRBJ2-1; d_gene: .; abundance: .; v_gene: TRBV11-2; CDR3aa: CASSVMSSYNEQFF; CDR3nt: TGTGCCAGCTCGGTTATGAGCTCCTACAATGAGCAGTTCTTC
j_gene: TRBJ2-1; d_gene: TRBD2; abundance: .; v_gene: TRBV2; CDR3aa: CASKPQRERYNEQFF; CDR3nt: TGTGCCAGCAAGCCCCAGCGGGAGAGATACAATGAGCAGTTCTTC
j_gene: TRBJ2-3; d_gene: .; abundance: .; v_gene: TRBV15; CDR3aa: CATSRDARATDTQYF; CDR3nt: TGTGCCACCAGCAGAGATGCCAGGGCCACAGATACGCAGTATTTT
j_gene: TRBJ1-5; d_gene: TRBD1; abundance: .; v_gene: TRBV3-1/TRBV3-2; CDR3aa: CASSQGQGGQPQHF; CDR3nt: TGTGCCAGCAGCCAAGGACAGGGCGGCCAGCCCCAGCATTTT
j_gene: TRBJ2-1; d_gene: TRBD2; abundance: .; v_gene: TRBV30; CDR3aa: CAWSPGGYNEQFF; CDR3nt: TGTGCCTGGAGTCCGGGAGGGTACAATGAGCAGTTCTTC
j_gene: TRBJ1-2; d_gene: TRBD1; abundance: .; v_gene: TRBV5-6; CDR3aa: CASSYGTGGGNYGYTF; CDR3nt: TGTGCCAGCAGCTACGGGACAGGGGGCGGTAACTATGGCTACACCTTC
j_gene: TRBJ1-6; d_gene: TRBD1; abundance: .; v_gene: TRBV14; CDR3aa: CASSLDRAGSPLHF; CDR3nt: TGTGCCAGCAGCCTAGACAGGGCCGGTTCACCCCTCCACTTT
j_gene: TRBJ1-4; d_gene: .; abundance: few; v_gene: TRBV5-4; CDR3aa: CASSSTGLKLFF; CDR3nt: TGTGCCAGCAGCTCCACAGGGTTGAAACTGTTTTTT
j_gene: TRBJ2-5; d_gene: TRBD1; abundance: .; v_gene: TRBV28; CDR3aa: CASSQIGQTGILQETQYF; CDR3nt: TGTGCCAGCAGTCAAATCGGTCAGACAGGGATACTTCAAGAGACCCAGTACTTC
j_gene: TRBJ1-4; d_gene: .; abundance: .; v_gene: TRBV28; CDR3aa: CASRGGGAANEKLFF; CDR3nt: TGTGCCAGCAGGGGGGGAGGCGCGGCTAATGAAAAACTGTTTTTT
j_gene: TRBJ2-1; d_gene: .; abundance: .; v_gene: TRBV24-1; CDR3aa: CATSARSSYNEQFF; CDR3nt: TGTGCCACCAGTGCTAGGAGCTCCTACAATGAGCAGTTCTTC
j_gene: TRBJ1-4; d_gene: TRBD1; abundance: .; v_gene: TRBV30; CDR3aa: CAWDRGISNEKLFF; CDR3nt: TGTGCCTGGGACAGGGGGATTTCTAATGAAAAACTGTTTTTT
j_gene: TRBJ2-5; d_gene: .; abundance: once; v_gene: TRBV18; CDR3aa: CASSLDSFGGEETQYF; CDR3nt: TGTGCCAGCTCACTCGATTCGTTCGGAGGGGAAGAGACCCAGTACTTC
j_gene: TRBJ1-2; d_gene: .; abundance: .; v_gene: TRBV5-4; CDR3aa: CASSLPDRYYGYTF; CDR3nt: TGTGCCAGCAGCTTGCCCGACAGGTACTATGGCTACACCTTC
j_gene: TRBJ2-7; d_gene: TRBD2; abundance: few; v_gene: TRBV2; CDR3aa: CASSASGLAGLSYEQYF; CDR3nt: TGTGCCAGCAGTGCATCTGGACTAGCGGGATTATCCTACGAGCAGTACTTC
j_gene: TRBJ1-1; d_gene: TRBD1; abundance: .; v_gene: TRBV7-9; CDR3aa: CASSSRTGNGEAFF; CDR3nt: TGTGCCAGCAGCTCGAGGACAGGGAACGGTGAAGCTTTCTTT
j_gene: TRBJ2-7; d_gene: .; abundance: .; v_gene: TRBV7-8; CDR3aa: CASSLGEGPGTYEQYF; CDR3nt: TGTGCCAGCAGCTTAGGGGAAGGTCCCGGGACCTACGAGCAGTACTTC
j_gene: TRBJ2-7; d_gene: TRBD1; abundance: .; v_gene: TRBV30; CDR3aa: CAWGQGPSYEQYF; CDR3nt: TGTGCCTGGGGACAGGGGCCCTCCTACGAGCAGTACTTC
j_gene: TRBJ2-5; d_gene: TRBD2; abundance: .; v_gene: TRBV5-4; CDR3aa: CASSLRSGGAETQYF; CDR3nt: TGTGCCAGCAGCTTAAGGAGCGGGGGGGCAGAGACCCAGTACTTC
j_gene: TRBJ2-3; d_gene: TRBD2; abundance: .; v_gene: TRBV7-9; CDR3aa: CASSLGLAASTDTQYF; CDR3nt: TGTGCCAGCAGCTTAGGACTAGCGGCTAGCACAGATACGCAGTATTTT
j_gene: TRBJ2-7; d_gene: TRBD1; abundance: .; v_gene: TRBV30; CDR3aa: CAWSADRGSSLEQYF; CDR3nt: TGTGCCTGGAGTGCGGACAGGGGAAGTTCCTTGGAGCAGTACTTC
j_gene: TRBJ2-7; d_gene: TRBD2; abundance: .; v_gene: TRBV7-2; CDR3aa: CASSPGLAVPEQYF; CDR3nt: TGTGCCAGCAGCCCAGGACTAGCTGTTCCGGAGCAGTACTTC
j_gene: TRBJ2-3; d_gene: TRBD2; abundance: .; v_gene: TRBV7-8; CDR3aa: CASTPSSGATDTQYF; CDR3nt: TGTGCCAGCACTCCATCTAGCGGGGCCACAGATACGCAGTATTTT
j_gene: TRBJ1-1; d_gene: .; abundance: .; v_gene: TRBV18; CDR3aa: CASSFGQNTEAFF; CDR3nt: TGTGCCAGCTCGTTCGGACAGAACACTGAAGCTTTCTTT
j_gene: TRBJ2-3; d_gene: .; abundance: .; v_gene: TRBV10-1; CDR3aa: CARGVTRERSDTQYF; CDR3nt: TGCGCCAGAGGAGTTACCCGGGAGAGGTCAGATACGCAGTATTTT
j_gene: TRBJ2-1; d_gene: TRBD1; abundance: .; v_gene: TRBV5-6; CDR3aa: CASSRNRGPYNEQFF; CDR3nt: TGTGCCAGCAGCCGTAACAGGGGTCCCTACAATGAGCAGTTCTTC
j_gene: TRBJ2-3; d_gene: TRBD2; abundance: .; v_gene: TRBV4-2; CDR3aa: CASSQASGGGDTQYF; CDR3nt: TGTGCCAGCAGCCAAGCCAGCGGGGGGGGAGATACGCAGTATTTT
j_gene: TRBJ2-2; d_gene: TRBD2; abundance: .; v_gene: TRBV6-6; CDR3aa: CASNGLAGANTGELFF; CDR3nt: TGTGCCAGCAATGGACTAGCGGGAGCGAACACCGGGGAGCTGTTTTTT
j_gene: TRBJ2-5; d_gene: .; abundance: .; v_gene: TRBV7-8; CDR3aa: CASSLTGLETQYF; CDR3nt: TGTGCCAGCAGCTTAACAGGCTTAGAGACCCAGTACTTC
j_gene: TRBJ1-5; d_gene: .; abundance: .; v_gene: TRBV30; CDR3aa: CAWSTGPNQPQHF; CDR3nt: TGTGCCTGGAGTACAGGTCCCAATCAGCCCCAGCATTTT
j_gene: TRBJ2-1; d_gene: .; abundance: once; v_gene: TRBV24-1; CDR3aa: CAAGRLDGNEQFF; CDR3nt: TGTGCCGCGGGTCGACTAGACGGGAATGAGCAGTTCTTC
j_gene: TRBJ2-7; d_gene: TRBD1; abundance: .; v_gene: TRBV28; CDR3aa: CASSTETGNEQYF; CDR3nt: TGTGCCAGCAGTACCGAGACAGGGAACGAGCAGTACTTC
j_gene: TRBJ2-1; d_gene: TRBD1; abundance: .; v_gene: TRBV6-5; CDR3aa: CASSPGTVRNEQFF; CDR3nt: TGTGCCAGCAGTCCCGGGACAGTGAGGAATGAGCAGTTCTTC
j_gene: TRBJ1-3; d_gene: TRBD1; abundance: .; v_gene: TRBV4-3; CDR3aa: CASSQGSGTGWGNTIYF; CDR3nt: TGCGCCAGCAGCCAAGGCTCCGGGACAGGGTGGGGAAACACCATATATTTT
j_gene: TRBJ2-3; d_gene: TRBD2; abundance: once; v_gene: TRBV24-1; CDR3aa: CATSTSGTDTQYF; CDR3nt: TGTGCCACCAGTACTAGCGGCACAGATACGCAGTATTTT
j_gene: TRBJ1-1; d_gene: TRBD1; abundance: .; v_gene: TRBV19; CDR3aa: CASSPQTGVGEAFF; CDR3nt: TGTGCCAGTAGTCCGCAGACAGGGGTGGGTGAAGCTTTCTTT